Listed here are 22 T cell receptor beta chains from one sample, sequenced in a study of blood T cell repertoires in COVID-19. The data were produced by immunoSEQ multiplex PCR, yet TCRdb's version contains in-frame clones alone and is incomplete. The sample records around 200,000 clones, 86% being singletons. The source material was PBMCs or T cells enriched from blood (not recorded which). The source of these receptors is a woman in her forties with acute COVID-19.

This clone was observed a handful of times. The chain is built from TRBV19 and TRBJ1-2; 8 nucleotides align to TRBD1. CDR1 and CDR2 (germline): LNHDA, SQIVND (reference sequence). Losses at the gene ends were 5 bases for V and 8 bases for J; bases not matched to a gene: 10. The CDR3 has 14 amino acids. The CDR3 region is CASSAGQGSRGYTF. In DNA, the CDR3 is TGTGCCAGTAGTGCCGGACAGGGTTCGAGGGGCTACACCTTC.

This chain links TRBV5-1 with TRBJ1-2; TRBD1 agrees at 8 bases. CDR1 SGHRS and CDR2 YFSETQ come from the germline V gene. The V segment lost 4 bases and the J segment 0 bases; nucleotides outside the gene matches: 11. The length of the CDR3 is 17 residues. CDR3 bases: TGCGCCAGCAGCAGCCCGCCGGGACAGGCCTCTAACTATGGCTACACCTTC. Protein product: CASSSPPGQASNYGYTF.

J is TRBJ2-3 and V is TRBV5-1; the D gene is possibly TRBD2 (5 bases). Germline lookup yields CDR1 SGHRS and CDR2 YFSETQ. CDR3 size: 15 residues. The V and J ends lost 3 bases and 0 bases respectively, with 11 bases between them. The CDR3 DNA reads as TGCGCCAGCAGCTCACTAGTGGTAAGCACAGATACGCAGTATTTT. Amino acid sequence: CASSSLVVSTDTQYF.

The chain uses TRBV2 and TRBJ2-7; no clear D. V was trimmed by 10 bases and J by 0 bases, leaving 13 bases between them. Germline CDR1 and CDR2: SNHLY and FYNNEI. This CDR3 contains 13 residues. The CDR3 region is CATKGTGSYEQYF. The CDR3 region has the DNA TGTGCCACCAAAGGTACGGGCTCCTACGAGCAGTACTTC.

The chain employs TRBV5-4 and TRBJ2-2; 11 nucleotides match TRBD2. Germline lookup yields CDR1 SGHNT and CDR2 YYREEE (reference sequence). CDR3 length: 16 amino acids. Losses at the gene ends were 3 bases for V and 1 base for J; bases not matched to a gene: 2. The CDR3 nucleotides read TGTGCCAGCAGCTACGGACTAGCGGGGAACACCGGGGAGCTGTTTTTT. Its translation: CASSYGLAGNTGELFF.

Here the CDR3 DNA reads TGCGCCAGCAGCCGGATGAGGGGCAATCAGCCCCAGCATTTT. Amino acid sequence: CASSRMRGNQPQHF. The chain carries TRBV4-3 and TRBJ1-5, with D hard to call. Germline-derived CDR1 and CDR2 are LGHNA and YSLEER. The CDR3 length is 14 residues. Trimming took off 4 bases at V and 2 bases at J, with 9 bases between the two ends.

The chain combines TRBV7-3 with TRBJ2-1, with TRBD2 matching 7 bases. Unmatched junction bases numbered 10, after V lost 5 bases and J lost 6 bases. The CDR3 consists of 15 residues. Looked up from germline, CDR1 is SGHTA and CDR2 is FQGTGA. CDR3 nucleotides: TGTGCCAGCAGCCTTGTCAGCGGGGTGCTCAATGAGCAGTTCTTC. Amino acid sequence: CASSLVSGVLNEQFF.

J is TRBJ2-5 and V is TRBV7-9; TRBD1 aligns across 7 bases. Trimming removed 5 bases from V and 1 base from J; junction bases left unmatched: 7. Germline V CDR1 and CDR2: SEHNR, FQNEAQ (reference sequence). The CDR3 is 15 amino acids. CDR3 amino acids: CASSREGQIQETQYF. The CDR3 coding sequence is TGTGCCAGCAGCCGAGAGGGACAGATCCAAGAGACCCAGTACTTC.

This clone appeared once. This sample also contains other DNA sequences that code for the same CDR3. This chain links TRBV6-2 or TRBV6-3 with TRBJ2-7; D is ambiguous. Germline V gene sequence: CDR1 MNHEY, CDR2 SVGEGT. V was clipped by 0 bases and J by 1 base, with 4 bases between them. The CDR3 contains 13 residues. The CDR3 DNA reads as TGTGCCAGCAGTTACTCGCGTTCCTACGAGCAGTACTTC. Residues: CASSYSRSYEQYF.

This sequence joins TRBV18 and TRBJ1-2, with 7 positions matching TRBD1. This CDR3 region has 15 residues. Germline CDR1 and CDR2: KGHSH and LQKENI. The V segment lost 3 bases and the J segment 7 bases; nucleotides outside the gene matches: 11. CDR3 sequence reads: CASSPFEGAGGGYTF. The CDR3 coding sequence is TGTGCCAGCTCACCTTTCGAGGGGGCAGGTGGTGGCTACACCTTC.

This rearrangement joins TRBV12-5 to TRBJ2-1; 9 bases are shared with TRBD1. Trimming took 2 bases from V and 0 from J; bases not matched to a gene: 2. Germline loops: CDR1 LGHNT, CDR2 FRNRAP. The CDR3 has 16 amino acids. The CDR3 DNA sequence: TGTGCTAGTGGTTTGCTACAGGGGGCCTCCTACAATGAGCAGTTCTTC. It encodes CASGLLQGASYNEQFF. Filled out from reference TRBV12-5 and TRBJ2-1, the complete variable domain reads DARVTQTPRHKVTEMGQEVTMRCQPILGHNTVFWYRQTMMQGLELLAYFRNRAPLDDSGMPKDRFSAEMPDATLATLKIQPSEPRDSAVYFCASGLLQGASYNEQFFGPGTRLTVL.

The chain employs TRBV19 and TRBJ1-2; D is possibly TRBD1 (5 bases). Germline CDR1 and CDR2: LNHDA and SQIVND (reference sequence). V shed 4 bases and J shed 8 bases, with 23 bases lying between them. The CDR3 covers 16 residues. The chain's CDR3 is CASSTTPLRQGDGYTF. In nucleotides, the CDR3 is TGTGCCAGTAGTACGACCCCCCTGCGGCAGGGCGACGGCTACACCTTC.

Here the CDR3 reads CASSELWRGAFF. The CDR3 DNA reads TGTGCCAGTAGTGAACTCTGGCGGGGAGCTTTCTTT. The rearrangement uses TRBV19 and TRBJ1-1; no firm D call. Between the trimmed V and J ends, which lost 5 bases and 10 bases, there was a span of 14 bases. Germline CDR1 and CDR2: LNHDA and SQIVND (reference sequence). This CDR3 is built from 12 residues.

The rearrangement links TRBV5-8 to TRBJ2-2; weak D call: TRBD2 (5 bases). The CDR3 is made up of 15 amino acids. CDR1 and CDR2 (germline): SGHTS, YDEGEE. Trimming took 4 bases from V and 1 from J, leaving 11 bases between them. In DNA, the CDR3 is TGTGCCAGCAGCCTCTACCGGGGGAACACCGGGGAGCTGTTTTTT. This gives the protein CASSLYRGNTGELFF. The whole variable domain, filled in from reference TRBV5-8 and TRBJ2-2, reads EAGVTQSPTHLIKTRGQQATLRCSPISGHTSVYWYQQALGLGLQFLLWYDEGEERNRGNFPPRFSGRQFPNYSSELNVNALELEDSALYLCASSLYRGNTGELFFGEGSRLTVL.

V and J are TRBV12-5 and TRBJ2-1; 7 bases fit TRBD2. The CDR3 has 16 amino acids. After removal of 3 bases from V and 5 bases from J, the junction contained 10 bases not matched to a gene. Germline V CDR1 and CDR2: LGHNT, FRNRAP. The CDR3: CASGFDLSGNNNEQFF. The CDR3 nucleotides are TGTGCTAGTGGTTTCGATTTAAGCGGGAATAACAATGAGCAGTTCTTC.

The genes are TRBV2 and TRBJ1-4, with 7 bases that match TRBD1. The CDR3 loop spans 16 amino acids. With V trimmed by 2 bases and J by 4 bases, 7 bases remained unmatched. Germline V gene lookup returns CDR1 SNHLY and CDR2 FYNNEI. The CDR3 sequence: CASSERDSLLNEKLFF. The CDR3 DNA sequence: TGTGCCAGCAGTGAACGGGACAGCCTTCTTAATGAAAAACTGTTTTTT.

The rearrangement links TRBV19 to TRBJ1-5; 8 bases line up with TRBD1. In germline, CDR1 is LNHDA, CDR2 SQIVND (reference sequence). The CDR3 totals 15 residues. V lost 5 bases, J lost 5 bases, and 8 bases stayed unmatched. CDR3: CASSPQDRGDQPQHF. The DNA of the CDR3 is TGTGCCAGTAGTCCTCAAGACAGGGGAGATCAGCCCCAGCATTTT. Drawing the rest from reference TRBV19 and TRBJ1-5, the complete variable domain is DGGITQSPKYLFRKEGQNVTLSCEQNLNHDAMYWYRQDPGQGLRLIYYSQIVNDFQKGDIAEGYSVSREKKESFPLTVTSAQKNPTAFYLCASSPQDRGDQPQHFGDGTRLSIL.

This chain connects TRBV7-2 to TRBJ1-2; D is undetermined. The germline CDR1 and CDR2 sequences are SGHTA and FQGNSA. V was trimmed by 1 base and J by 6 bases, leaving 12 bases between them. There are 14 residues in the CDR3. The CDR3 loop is CASSLDPVADGYTF. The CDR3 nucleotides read TGTGCCAGCAGCTTAGATCCAGTGGCGGATGGCTACACCTTC.

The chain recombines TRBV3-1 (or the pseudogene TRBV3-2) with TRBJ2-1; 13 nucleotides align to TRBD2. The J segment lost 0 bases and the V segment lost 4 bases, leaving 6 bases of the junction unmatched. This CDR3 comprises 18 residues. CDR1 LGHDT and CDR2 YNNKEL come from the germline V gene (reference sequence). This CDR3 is CASSPTSGGPRSYNEQFF. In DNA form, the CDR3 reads TGTGCCAGCAGCCCGACTAGCGGGGGGCCTCGCTCCTACAATGAGCAGTTCTTC.

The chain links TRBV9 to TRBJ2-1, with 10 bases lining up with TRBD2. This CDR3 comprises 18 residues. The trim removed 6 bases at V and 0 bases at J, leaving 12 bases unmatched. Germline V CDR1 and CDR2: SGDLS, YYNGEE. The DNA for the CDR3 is TGTGCCAGCAACCGGGGTAGCGGGGGGAGCTACTCCTACAATGAGCAGTTCTTC. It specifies CASNRGSGGSYSYNEQFF.

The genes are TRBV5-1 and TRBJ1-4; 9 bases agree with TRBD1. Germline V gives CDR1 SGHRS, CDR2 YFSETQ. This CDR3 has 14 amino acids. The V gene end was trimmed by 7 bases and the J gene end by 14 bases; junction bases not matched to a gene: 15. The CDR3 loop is CASQPGTGFLKLFF. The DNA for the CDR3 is TGCGCCAGCCAACCTGGGACAGGGTTCCTAAAGCTGTTTTTT.

CDR3 protein: CASSQSPGRGNTIYF. The CDR3 DNA reads TGTGCCAGCAGCCAATCGCCAGGGAGGGGAAACACCATATATTTT. This chain connects TRBV5-4 to TRBJ1-3; D may be TRBD1 (5 bases). Germline V gives CDR1 SGHNT, CDR2 YYREEE (reference sequence). Trimming shortened V by 4 bases and J by 4 bases, and 15 bases separated the two germline ends. The CDR3 spans 15 residues.